The present TCR beta chain was sequenced within a study of blood T cell repertoires in COVID-19. Profiling relied on immunoSEQ multiplex PCR, and the TCRdb table lists in-frame clones only, not all of them. Among approximately 66,000 clones listed, around 84% were seen once. The CDR3 contains 15 residues. Germline V gene sequence: CDR1 MNHEY, CDR2 SMNVEV (reference sequence). V gave up 6 bases and J gave up 0 bases; unmatched junction bases: 6. The receptor's source is a man aged 50-59 years with active COVID-19. This rearrangement joins TRBV27 to TRBJ2-3; 7 bases fit TRBD2. Sequences were obtained from peripheral blood. The DNA for the CDR3 is TGTGCCAGCAGCTTGACTAGCTTAAGCACAGATACGCAGTATTTT. Translation: CASSLTSLSTDTQYF.